A single sample gave rise to the 10 T cell receptor beta chains below, sequenced in a study of a mutant IDH1 vaccine in newly diagnosed glioma. The time point is: week 35, safety follow-up. Vaccinated patients received 300 ug of mutant IDH1 20-mer peptide per dose, with topical imiquimod. These receptors have no known antigen. The data were produced by immunoSEQ multiplex PCR, yet TCRdb's version contains in-frame clones alone and is incomplete. The table records under 50,000 clones, more than 70% of them present only once. The starting material was PBMCs, obtained from a glioma patient whose treatment included an IDH1 peptide vaccine. The origin of the receptors is a woman in her thirties or forties with glioma.

V usage is TRBV5-1 and J usage is TRBJ2-3; 9 bases are shared with TRBD1. Losses at the gene ends were 7 bases for V and 10 bases for J; bases not matched to a gene: 16. The CDR3 covers 15 residues. CDR1 and CDR2 (germline): SGHRS, YFSETQ. The CDR3, as DNA: TGCGCCAGCTATATTGGGACAGGGCAACAATTTGCGCAGTATTTT. It is translated as CASYIGTGQQFAQYF.

The chain recombines TRBV27 with TRBJ1-1; D is possibly TRBD1 (6 bases). Per germline, CDR1 MNHEY and CDR2 SMNVEV (reference sequence). Between the trimmed V and J ends, which lost 1 base and 2 bases, there was a span of 11 bases. This CDR3 is 15 amino acids long. CDR3 amino acids: CASSLLTGINTEAFF. DNA of the CDR3: TGTGCCAGCAGTTTATTAACAGGGATAAACACTGAAGCTTTCTTT.

Only one count was recorded for this clone. The V call is TRBV4-2, the J call TRBJ2-3; the D gene is possibly TRBD2 (5 bases). Per the germline V gene, CDR1 is LGHNA and CDR2 is YNFKEQ. V was pared by 0 bases and J by 5 bases, with 9 bases between. The CDR3 totals 14 residues. CDR3 DNA: TGTGCCAGCAGCCAAGAAGTCGAGGGAGATACGCAGTATTTT. Translation: CASSQEVEGDTQYF.

V and J are TRBV7-4 and TRBJ1-5; 12 positions match TRBD1. CDR3 size: 17 residues. Germline-derived CDR1 and CDR2 are SGHVT and SQSDAQ. V shed 2 bases, J shed 5 bases, and the junction held 7 bases outside the gene matches. In nucleotides, the CDR3 is TGTGCCAGCAGCTTACAGCGGGGGACAGGGGGCTATCAGCCCCAGCATTTT. It translates to CASSLQRGTGGYQPQHF. Together with reference TRBV7-4 and TRBJ1-5, the CDR3 gives the full variable domain: GAGVSQSPRYKVAKRGRDVALRCDSISGHVTLYWYRQTLGQGSEVLTYSQSDAQRDKSGRPSGRFSAERPERSVSTLKIQRTEQGDSAVYLCASSLQRGTGGYQPQHFGDGTRLSIL.

V gene TRBV7-2 combines with J gene TRBJ1-4; D is unclear. Looked up from germline, CDR1 is SGHTA and CDR2 is FQGNSA. The CDR3 runs to 14 residues. V was shortened by 5 bases and J by 6 bases, with 13 bases between the two germline ends. The CDR3 reads CASSLSGGDEKLFF. DNA for the CDR3: TGTGCCAGCAGCCTCAGTGGAGGTGATGAAAAACTGTTTTTT.

This clone was counted a single time. The chain links TRBV6-5 to TRBJ2-7; 7 bases line up with TRBD2. V lost 7 bases to trimming and J lost 2 bases; unmatched junction nucleotides: 11. Germline loops: CDR1 MNHEY, CDR2 SVGAGI. This CDR3 is 15 amino acids long. CDR3 nucleotides: TGTGCCAGCACCCAGTCGGGCAGCGGGGCCTACGAGCAGTACTTC. Amino acids: CASTQSGSGAYEQYF.

The chain uses TRBV4-1 and TRBJ2-1; TRBD2 matches 8 bases. This CDR3 spans 15 amino acids. The germline V gene encodes CDR1 MGHRA and CDR2 YSYEKL. The trim removed 5 bases at V and 0 bases at J, leaving 3 bases unmatched. The CDR3 loop reads CASSFSGSSYNEQFF. The CDR3 bases are TGCGCCAGCAGCTTCAGCGGGAGCTCCTACAATGAGCAGTTCTTC.

The rearrangement joins TRBV6-5 to TRBJ2-7; TRBD1 matches 9 bases. The V and J ends lost 7 bases and 3 bases, in that order; junction bases with no gene match: 10. Germline loops: CDR1 MNHEY, CDR2 SVGAGI. This CDR3 has 15 amino acids. CDR3 loop: CASTRTGTGHYEQYF. The CDR3 coding sequence is TGTGCCAGCACCAGAACCGGGACAGGGCACTACGAGCAGTACTTC.

This clone was detected only once. This rearrangement joins TRBV4-1 to TRBJ2-2, with D possibly TRBD1 on 6 matching bases. Germline CDR1 and CDR2: MGHRA and YSYEKL. This CDR3 contains 15 residues. Trimming pared 6 bases from V and 7 bases from J, leaving 18 bases between. CDR3 in DNA: TGCGCCAGCAGTTCACGGACAGAATCCGTCGGGGAGCTGTTTTTT. It encodes CASSSRTESVGELFF.

J is TRBJ2-7 and V is TRBV7-2; 11 bases match TRBD2. V lost 0 bases, J lost 2 bases, and 3 bases stayed unmatched. The CDR3 runs 16 residues. The germline CDR1 and CDR2 sequences are SGHTA and FQGNSA. CDR3 nucleotide sequence: TGTGCCAGCAGCTTAGCGTTTAGCGGGGGGGCCTACGAGCAGTACTTC. Translated, it gives CASSLAFSGGAYEQYF.